Presented here are 20 T cell receptor beta chains from one specimen sequenced in a study of blood T cells in healthy people across ages. Primed by a sample-barcoded 5' primer and a J-beta primer mix, a second PCR proceeded for about 6 to 12 cycles. Each CDR3 protein gets one entry after TCRdb re-called the 5' RACE reads with MiXCR. The sample consists of around 900,000 distinct CDR3 sequences, just over 50% of them appearing once. Sequencing used blood. The source is a woman aged 55-69 years in good health.

The chain combines TRBV4-1 with TRBJ1-2; D is unresolved. The CDR3 runs to 15 residues. The V end was cut by 1 base, the J end by 0 bases, with 9 bases between. CDR1 is MGHRA, CDR2 YSYEKL, per germline. DNA of the CDR3: TGCGCCAGCAGCCAAGGGGCAGTGCCTAACTATGGCTACACCTTC. Translated, it gives CASSQGAVPNYGYTF.

A remark on this clonotype: At one end the junction does not follow the germline gene, possibly because of a read error. The rearrangement links TRBV7-2 to TRBJ2-5, with a tentative D call TRBD1 (6 bases). CDR1 is SGHTA, CDR2 FQGNSA, per germline. This CDR3 spans 13 amino acids. CDR3 loop: CACSSRGLETQYF. Written as DNA, the CDR3 is TGTGCCTGCAGCTCTAGGGGGTTGGAGACCCAGTACTTC.

The rearrangement uses TRBV25-1 and TRBJ2-7; 7 nucleotides line up with TRBD1. This CDR3 has 14 amino acids. The trim removed 3 bases at V and 9 bases at J, leaving 11 bases unmatched. Germline assignment: CDR1 MGHDK and CDR2 SYGVNS. The CDR3 is CASSDPGQSRRQYF. CDR3 nucleotides: TGTGCCAGCAGTGACCCGGGACAGTCCCGTAGGCAGTACTTC.

This clonotype was seen more than once but under ten times. The CDR3: CASSRPGGANSPLHF. CDR3 nucleotide sequence: TGTGCCAGCAGCCGACCAGGGGGAGCTAATTCACCCCTCCACTTT. The chain is built from TRBV25-1 and TRBJ1-6; 7 nucleotides line up with TRBD1. Germline V gives CDR1 MGHDK, CDR2 SYGVNS. The CDR3 consists of 15 residues. Unmatched junction bases numbered 8, after V lost 6 bases and J lost 6 bases.

The rearrangement joins TRBV7-9 to TRBJ2-1, with 9 bases that match TRBD2. V lost 5 bases, J lost 6 bases, and 11 bases stayed unmatched. Germline values: CDR1 SEHNR, CDR2 FQNEAQ (reference sequence). The CDR3 is made up of 16 amino acids. CDR3 protein: CASSPSTAGGSNEQFF. The CDR3 DNA reads as TGTGCCAGCAGCCCCAGTACAGCGGGAGGTAGCAATGAGCAGTTCTTC. Complete variable domain (other parts from reference TRBV7-9 and TRBJ2-1): DTGVSQNPRHKITKRGQNVTFRCDPISEHNRLYWYRQTLGQGPEFLTYFQNEAQLEKSRLLSDRFSAERPKGSFSTLEIQRTEQGDSAMYLCASSPSTAGGSNEQFFGPGTRLTVL.

V is TRBV7-8 and J is TRBJ1-5; D uncertain. The germline V gene has CDR1 SGHVS and CDR2 FQNEAQ. This CDR3 has 17 amino acids. V dropped 1 base and J dropped 4 bases, with 17 bases sitting between them. DNA of the CDR3: TGTGCCAGCAGCTTAGTGGTGGGCGGGCCGGGGAATCAGCCCCAGCATTTT. It is translated as CASSLVVGGPGNQPQHF.

This chain connects TRBV12-3 or TRBV12-4 to TRBJ1-2, with D possibly matching TRBD1 (6 bases). The CDR3 spans 15 residues. The V end lost 2 bases, the J end lost 6 bases, and 16 bases lay between the germline ends. CDR3 DNA sequence: TGTGCCAGCAGTTTAAGGAGGGTAGGGGGGGATGGCTACACCTTC. This translates into CASSLRRVGGDGYTF.

This CDR3 is CSASETGEKLFF. The CDR3 nucleotides are TGCAGTGCTAGCGAGACAGGTGAAAAACTGTTTTTT. This chain uses TRBV20-1 with TRBJ1-4; the D gene is possibly TRBD1 (6 bases). The germline V gene encodes CDR1 DFQATT and CDR2 SNEGSKA (reference sequence). The CDR3 runs 12 residues. Trimming pared 3 bases from V and 7 bases from J, leaving 9 bases between.

This sequence joins TRBV27 and TRBJ2-3; TRBD2 is a possible D gene (7 bases). There are 16 residues in the CDR3. The germline V gene has CDR1 MNHEY and CDR2 SMNVEV (reference sequence). The V end was cut by 2 bases, the J end by 4 bases, with 16 bases between. The DNA for the CDR3 is TGTGCCAGCAGTTTAAGACCTCCGGGGGGCGCAGATACGCAGTATTTT. As protein: CASSLRPPGGADTQYF.

The chain combines TRBV6-2 or TRBV6-3 with TRBJ2-3; 9 bases fit TRBD1. With V trimmed by 2 bases and J by 8 bases, 11 bases remained unmatched. Per germline, CDR1 MNHEY and CDR2 SVGEGT. CDR3 length equals 16 residues. The CDR3 spells CASSYAKRTGVGTQYF. The CDR3 DNA reads TGTGCCAGCAGTTACGCAAAACGGACAGGGGTCGGTACGCAGTATTTT.

This chain joins TRBV20-1 and TRBJ2-1, with D possibly being TRBD1 or TRBD2 (6 bases each). Near its end, the DNA agrees better with TRBJ2-7, so the J call may be wrong. This CDR3 has 14 residues. Germline V CDR1 and CDR2: DFQATT, SNEGSKA (reference sequence). This CDR3 reads CSSPGTGGYNEQYF. The CDR3 nucleotides are TGCAGTTCCCCCGGAACCGGGGGCTACAATGAGCAGTACTTC.

The V gene is TRBV6-1, the J gene TRBJ2-3, with 12 bases lining up with TRBD2. Germline CDR1 reads MNHNS; CDR2 reads SASEGT. J lost 3 bases, V lost 10 bases, and 17 bases had no gene match. This CDR3 has 18 amino acids. The DNA of the CDR3 is TGTGCCATCGGTCGACTAGCGGGAGCCACTTTTCGGACAGATACGCAGTATTTT. Translated: CAIGRLAGATFRTDTQYF.

The rearrangement uses TRBV20-1 and TRBJ2-7; 9 nucleotides align to TRBD2. Trimming cost V 0 bases and J 7 bases; bases outside gene matches: 10. CDR1 is DFQATT, CDR2 SNEGSKA, per germline (reference sequence). CDR3 size: 15 residues. The CDR3 DNA follows: TGCAGTGCTAGAGAGCGGGCTAGCGGGAACAATGAGCAGTACTTC. Amino acid sequence: CSARERASGNNEQYF.

The chain employs TRBV28 and TRBJ2-7; D is perhaps TRBD1 (5 bases). The DNA end is a closer match to TRBJ2-4, so the J assignment may be wrong. This CDR3 is built from 16 residues. The V gene's germline CDR1 is MDHEN and CDR2 SYDVKM. The CDR3 DNA reads TGTGCCAGCAGTCTTTTGCAGGGTAATTCCAAAAACATTCAGTACTTC. Protein product: CASSLLQGNSKNIQYF.

This clonotype was seen only a few times. The rearrangement links TRBV4-3 to TRBJ1-2; possibly TRBD1 for D (6 bases). Germline values: CDR1 LGHNA, CDR2 YSLEER. The CDR3 has 14 amino acids. V was clipped by 0 bases and J by 8 bases, with 13 bases between them. The CDR3 reads CASSQDSGAFGYTF. The CDR3 DNA reads TGCGCCAGCAGCCAAGATTCGGGGGCCTTCGGCTACACCTTC.

This rearrangement joins TRBV27 to TRBJ1-2; D gene unclear. The CDR3 sequence is 13 residues long. Trimming pared 4 bases from V and 5 bases from J, leaving 11 bases between. Germline V lookup: CDR1 MNHEY, CDR2 SMNVEV (reference sequence). As DNA, the CDR3 is TGTGCCAGCAGTTACGGGGTTACATATGGCTACACCTTC. Translated: CASSYGVTYGYTF.

The J gene is TRBJ1-4, the V gene TRBV18; no reliable D call. Germline loops: CDR1 KGHSH, CDR2 LQKENI. This CDR3 has 14 residues. The V and J ends lost 2 bases and 8 bases respectively, with 12 bases between them. CDR3 amino acids: CASSPSGVEEKLFF. The CDR3 DNA reads TGTGCCAGCTCACCATCCGGGGTTGAGGAAAAACTGTTTTTT.

The table lists this clonotype with a few counts. The chain combines TRBV5-8 with TRBJ1-4, with D unresolved. V was clipped by 6 bases and J by 0 bases, with 15 bases between them. The CDR3 covers 16 residues. Germline-derived CDR1 and CDR2 are SGHTS and YDEGEE. In nucleotides, the CDR3 is TGTGCCAGCATCCCGGTGGGCAGTTCAACTAATGAAAAACTGTTTTTT. Protein: CASIPVGSSTNEKLFF.

The V call is TRBV4-2, the J call TRBJ2-5; D uncertain. Trimming removed 0 bases at V and 4 bases at J, with 9 bases between. This CDR3 comprises 14 residues. CDR1 is LGHNA and CDR2 is YNFKEQ in the germline V gene. DNA for the CDR3: TGTGCCAGCAGCCAAGAAACCCCCGGAGAGACCCAGTACTTC. Its protein product is CASSQETPGETQYF.

The chain recombines TRBV20-1 with TRBJ2-7; 11 positions agree with TRBD2. The junction had 6 bases not matched to a gene; V was cut back by 2 bases and J by 6 bases. The CDR3 is made up of 14 amino acids. Per germline, CDR1 DFQATT and CDR2 SNEGSKA (reference sequence). The CDR3 sequence: CSARLAGGLSEQYF. The CDR3 DNA sequence: TGCAGTGCTAGACTAGCGGGAGGCCTAAGCGAGCAGTACTTC.